The 32 T cell receptor beta chains listed next were all sequenced from one sample in a study of shared clonotypes between healthy human individuals. TCRdb's table, derived via immunoSEQ multiplex PCR, lists solely in-frame clones and lacks some. The repertoire holds 1,400,000 or so clones, approximately 98.5% seen once, with 0.36% in the top ten. The source material was naive CD4+ T cells sorted from blood. Subset defined: CD45RA+ positively selected. The receptor set was obtained from a man aged 25-40 years in good health.

The chain employs TRBV29-1 and TRBJ2-7; weak D call: TRBD1 (6 bases). Germline V CDR1 and CDR2: SQVTM, ANQGSEA. CDR3 size: 13 residues. Between the trimmed V and J ends, which lost 4 bases and 11 bases, there was a span of 21 bases. The CDR3 spells CSVGGRQGMLEYF. The CDR3 region has the DNA TGCAGCGTTGGGGGGCGTCAGGGGATGTTGGAGTACTTC.

The V gene is TRBV19, the J gene TRBJ2-5, with 12 nucleotides matching TRBD2. V lost 3 bases, J lost 5 bases, and 7 bases stayed unmatched. The CDR3 runs 16 residues. Germline V gene data show CDR1 as LNHDA and CDR2 as SQIVND (reference sequence). The CDR3 loop reads CASSMTLAGGYETQYF. CDR3 in DNA: TGTGCCAGTAGTATGACACTAGCGGGAGGTTATGAGACCCAGTACTTC.

In regard to this clone: Compared with germline, one end of the junction differs, possibly owing to a read error. The rearrangement links TRBV7-7 to TRBJ2-5; tentatively, D is TRBD2 (5 bases). CDR3 size: 14 residues. Germline V lookup: CDR1 SSHAT, CDR2 FNYEAQ (reference sequence). The chain's CDR3 is CASSLGRLAETQYF. The CDR3 DNA follows: TGTGCTAGCAGCTTAGGCCGCCTAGCTGAGACCCAGTACTTC.

The chain is built from TRBV7-9 and TRBJ2-7; TRBD2 matches at 7 bases. The ends lost 5 bases at V and 0 bases at J; junction bases unmatched: 4. The CDR3 length is 14 residues. Germline V CDR1 and CDR2: SEHNR, FQNEAQ (reference sequence). The CDR3 region is CASSRPGGSYEQYF. DNA of the CDR3: TGTGCCAGCAGCCGCCCGGGGGGCTCCTACGAGCAGTACTTC.

The chain recombines TRBV30 with TRBJ1-1, with D hard to call. V was shortened by 0 bases and J by 1 base, with 9 bases between the two germline ends. CDR1 and CDR2 from the germline V gene are GTSNPN and SVGIG (reference sequence). The CDR3 extends over 14 amino acids. The CDR3 is CAWSVPGPNTEAFF. As DNA, the CDR3 is TGTGCCTGGAGTGTACCCGGTCCGAACACTGAAGCTTTCTTT.

This chain connects TRBV18 to TRBJ2-1; the D gene is possibly TRBD1 (6 bases). V dropped 7 bases and J dropped 5 bases, with 12 bases sitting between them. Germline V gives CDR1 KGHSH, CDR2 LQKENI. CDR3 length: 13 residues. The CDR3 DNA sequence: TGTGCCAGCTACAGGGAGCCTAACAATGAGCAGTTCTTC. Its translation is CASYREPNNEQFF.

This clone was seen once. Other nucleotide sequences from this sample produce the same CDR3. The chain recombines TRBV15 with TRBJ2-7; D is unresolved. Deletions cut 3 bases from V and 4 bases from J, with 7 bases between. Germline V gene lookup returns CDR1 LNHNV and CDR2 YYDKDF (reference sequence). CDR3 length: 12 residues. CDR3 coding DNA: TGTGCCACCAGCAGGGACGGTTACGAGCAGTACTTC. It is translated as CATSRDGYEQYF.

The chain has TRBV30 and TRBJ2-3; weak D call: TRBD2 (6 bases). This CDR3 is 16 amino acids long. V lost 3 bases, J lost 1 base, and 17 bases lay in between. Germline V gene lookup returns CDR1 GTSNPN and CDR2 SVGIG (reference sequence). The CDR3 here is CAWRKGTPGGTDTQYF. In nucleotides, the CDR3 is TGTGCCTGGAGGAAGGGGACCCCGGGGGGCACAGATACGCAGTATTTT.

This clone was recorded only once. J is TRBJ2-2 and V is TRBV5-4, with D possibly matching TRBD2 (6 bases). V shed 4 bases and J shed 6 bases, with 19 bases lying between them. The CDR3 extends over 16 amino acids. The germline gives CDR1 SGHNT, CDR2 YYREEE (reference sequence). The CDR3 DNA sequence: TGTGCCAGCAGCAAAGAGGAGACTAGAGTACCCGGGGAGCTGTTTTTT. Translating it yields CASSKEETRVPGELFF.

This clone occurred once. The V gene is TRBV7-9, the J gene TRBJ2-3; weak D call: TRBD1 (5 bases). Trimming took 1 base from V and 0 from J, leaving 11 bases between them. This CDR3 spans 16 amino acids. CDR1 SEHNR and CDR2 FQNEAQ come from the germline V gene (reference sequence). Written as DNA, the CDR3 is TGTGCCAGCAGCTTAGGGTTAGACAGTAGCACAGATACGCAGTATTTT. Amino acids: CASSLGLDSSTDTQYF.

This clone occurred once. V gene TRBV7-9 combines with J gene TRBJ2-1; D gene uncertain. The CDR3 has 14 amino acids. V was pared by 3 bases and J by 8 bases, with 14 bases between. CDR1 is SEHNR and CDR2 is FQNEAQ in the germline V gene (reference sequence). CDR3 amino acids: CASSLSHSQDEQFF. The CDR3 DNA reads TGTGCCAGCAGCTTGTCCCACAGCCAGGATGAGCAGTTCTTC.

This sequence joins TRBV9 and TRBJ2-2; a possible D gene is TRBD1 (5 bases). Trimming cost V 3 bases and J 1 base, with 10 bases left between them. Germline values: CDR1 SGDLS, CDR2 YYNGEE. CDR3 length equals 15 residues. The CDR3 region is CASSAQGVNTGELFF. The CDR3 nucleotides are TGTGCCAGCAGCGCCCAGGGTGTGAACACCGGGGAGCTGTTTTTT. The variable domain in full, completed from reference TRBV9 and TRBJ2-2, reads DSGVTQTPKHLITATGQRVTLRCSPRSGDLSVYWYQQSLDQGLQFLIQYYNGEERAKGNILERFSAQQFPDLHSELNLSSLELGDSALYFCASSAQGVNTGELFFGEGSRLTVL.

This chain uses TRBV5-1 with TRBJ2-7; 9 bases fit TRBD2. The trim removed 5 bases at V and 2 bases at J, leaving 8 bases unmatched. CDR3 size: 15 residues. Germline V gives CDR1 SGHRS, CDR2 YFSETQ. In DNA, the CDR3 is TGCGCCAGCAGGACTAGCGGAGTCAGAGCCTACGAGCAGTACTTC. It specifies CASRTSGVRAYEQYF.

V and J are TRBV4-3 and TRBJ2-7, with D possibly matching TRBD1 (6 bases). With 3 bases removed from V and 3 bases from J, the gap between germline ends came to 12 bases. Looked up from germline, CDR1 is LGHNA and CDR2 is YSLEER. The CDR3 consists of 14 residues. The CDR3 DNA is TGCGCCAGCAGCCAGGGGGCCGGGATCTACGAGCAGTACTTC. Amino acid sequence: CASSQGAGIYEQYF.

The chain links TRBV5-4 to TRBJ1-2; D remains unclear. The CDR3 totals 11 residues. Germline CDR1 and CDR2: SGHNT and YYREEE (reference sequence). Trimming cost V 9 bases and J 2 bases, with 8 bases left between them. Here the CDR3 reads CATQDNYGYTF. The DNA for the CDR3 is TGTGCCACCCAGGACAACTATGGCTACACCTTC.

The chain couples TRBV7-2 to TRBJ1-5; D gene ambiguous. The CDR3 extends over 14 amino acids. Germline CDR1 and CDR2: SGHTA and FQGNSA. The V end lost 1 base, the J end lost 7 bases, and 11 bases lay between the germline ends. The CDR3: CASSLGLRAQPQHF. CDR3 coding DNA: TGTGCCAGCAGCTTAGGCTTGAGGGCCCAGCCCCAGCATTTT.

The CDR3 region is CASSGDGQRYEQYF. CDR3 nucleotide sequence: TGTGCCAGCAGCGGGGACGGGCAGCGCTACGAGCAGTACTTC. The rearrangement links TRBV21-1 to TRBJ2-7. TRBV21-1 is described as a pseudogene. The CDR3 sequence is 14 residues long.

The genes are TRBV11-2 and TRBJ1-1; unclear D gene. Germline CDR1 reads SGHAT; CDR2 reads FQNNGV. The CDR3 runs 14 residues. V lost 4 bases and J lost 0, with 9 bases in between. The CDR3 region is CASSSRRLNTEAFF. In DNA, the CDR3 is TGTGCCAGCAGCTCACGACGGTTGAACACTGAAGCTTTCTTT.

The chain recombines TRBV7-9 with TRBJ2-7; 7 nucleotides agree with TRBD1. Germline V gives CDR1 SEHNR, CDR2 FQNEAQ (reference sequence). The CDR3 runs to 14 residues. V dropped 2 bases and J dropped 5; count of bases not matched to a gene: 6. The CDR3 bases are TGTGCCAGCAGCTTAAGGGGGCGCAGCGACGAGCAGTACTTC. Amino acid sequence: CASSLRGRSDEQYF.

This clone has just one count. The chain combines TRBV10-3 with TRBJ2-7; a possible D gene is TRBD1 (6 bases). Between the trimmed V and J ends, which lost 0 bases and 4 bases, there was a span of 22 bases. Germline lookup yields CDR1 ENHRY and CDR2 SYGVKD. The CDR3 consists of 18 residues. The CDR3 DNA sequence: TGTGCCATCAGTGAGTCGCGGCGTACACAGGGTCTTTTGTACGAGCAGTACTTC. Its protein product is CAISESRRTQGLLYEQYF.

The chain joins TRBV6-5 to TRBJ1-1; no firm D call. Trimming left V 2 bases short and J 3 bases short, with 7 bases between. The CDR3 spans 13 residues. Germline V gives CDR1 MNHEY, CDR2 SVGAGI. CDR3 bases: TGTGCCAGCAGTTACAGGGCCCACACTGAAGCTTTCTTT. Residues: CASSYRAHTEAFF.

The DNA of the CDR3 is TGTGCCAGCAGCTTTTTAGCGGGAGTCACCCACGAGCAGTACTTC. This codes for CASSFLAGVTHEQYF. J is TRBJ2-7 and V is TRBV5-4; 9 bases agree with TRBD2. Looked up from germline, CDR1 is SGHNT and CDR2 is YYREEE (reference sequence). Trimming at V came to 2 bases and at J to 5 bases, leaving 8 bases not matched to a gene. The CDR3 covers 15 residues. Drawing the rest from reference TRBV5-4 and TRBJ2-7, the complete variable domain is ETGVTQSPTHLIKTRGQQVTLRCSSQSGHNTVSWYQQALGQGPQFIFQYYREEENGRGNFPPRFSGLQFPNYSSELNVNALELDDSALYLCASSFLAGVTHEQYFGPGTRLTVT.

The V gene is TRBV10-1, the J gene TRBJ2-7; D is unresolved. This CDR3 comprises 11 residues. Germline lookup yields CDR1 WNHNN and CDR2 SYGVQD (reference sequence). Deletions cut 8 bases from V and 1 base from J, with 6 bases between. The CDR3 nucleotides read TGCGCCAGCCCCAAATCCTACGAGCAGTACTTC. It codes for CASPKSYEQYF.

The chain couples TRBV5-4 to TRBJ2-3, with TRBD2 matching 8 bases. CDR1 and CDR2 from the germline V gene are SGHNT and YYREEE (reference sequence). The CDR3 length is 15 residues. J was trimmed by 1 base and V by 3 bases; bases with no gene match: 4. Written as DNA, the CDR3 is TGTGCCAGCAGCTCTGCGACTAGCGGCACAGATACGCAGTATTTT. Translating it yields CASSSATSGTDTQYF.

This chain connects TRBV6-4 to TRBJ1-1; perhaps TRBD1 as D (5 bases). Germline CDR1 is MRHNA and CDR2 is SNTAGT. The CDR3 contains 13 residues. V shed 5 bases and J shed 7 bases, with 14 bases lying between them. The CDR3 spells CASSNQWGGEAFF. Written as DNA, the CDR3 is TGTGCCAGCAGTAACCAATGGGGGGGTGAAGCTTTCTTT.

The rearrangement joins TRBV29-1 to TRBJ2-3, with 7 bases that match TRBD2. The CDR3 totals 13 residues. Trimming took 6 bases from V and 2 from J; bases not matched to a gene: 5. Germline-derived CDR1 and CDR2 are SQVTM and ANQGSEA. CDR3 protein: CSVSGVVTDTQYF. Written as DNA, the CDR3 is TGCAGCGTAAGCGGGGTAGTCACAGATACGCAGTATTTT.

CDR3 DNA: TGTGCCAGCAGCCAACAGACCGGGGAAGCTTTCTTT. Protein: CASSQQTGEAFF. The chain recombines TRBV14 with TRBJ1-1; unclear D gene. The CDR3 spans 12 residues. Deletions cut 2 bases from V and 8 bases from J, with 9 bases between. Per the germline V gene, CDR1 is SGHDN and CDR2 is FVKESK.

The V gene is TRBV7-9, the J gene TRBJ2-5, with D unclear. Germline V gene lookup returns CDR1 SEHNR and CDR2 FQNEAQ (reference sequence). The V end was cut by 5 bases, the J end by 4 bases, with 2 bases between. This CDR3 spans 10 amino acids. DNA for the CDR3: TGTGCCAGCAGCGGAGAGACCCAGTACTTC. Its translation: CASSGETQYF.

The chain recombines TRBV19 with TRBJ2-1, with 7 bases that match TRBD2. V lost 8 bases and J lost 5; bases outside the gene matches: 12. Per germline, CDR1 LNHDA and CDR2 SQIVND (reference sequence). CDR3 length: 15 amino acids. Here the CDR3 DNA reads TGTGCCAGTGGTCGTGAAGCGGGGATAAACAATGAGCAGTTCTTC. Protein: CASGREAGINNEQFF.

The chain recombines TRBV5-6 with TRBJ2-3, with TRBD2 identical over 15 bases. Per the germline V gene, CDR1 is SGHDT and CDR2 is YYEEEE. The J segment lost 5 bases and the V segment lost 0 bases, leaving 10 bases of the junction unmatched. CDR3 size: 19 residues. The CDR3 sequence is CASSLGTSGRARGKDTQYF. DNA for the CDR3: TGTGCCAGCAGCTTGGGGACTAGCGGGAGGGCCCGAGGAAAAGATACGCAGTATTTT.

This CDR3 reads CASSQRQGLGPQHF. In DNA, the CDR3 is TGCGCCAGCAGCCAACGACAGGGTTTAGGGCCCCAGCATTTT. The chain uses TRBV4-1 and TRBJ1-5, with 7 bases that match TRBD1. Germline CDR1 reads MGHRA; CDR2 reads YSYEKL. CDR3 length equals 14 residues. V lost 2 bases, J lost 9 bases, and 7 bases stayed unmatched.

The chain links TRBV10-3 to TRBJ2-7; 9 positions match TRBD2. V trimming: 6 bases; J trimming: 0 bases; junction bases outside the gene matches: 9. Per the germline V gene, CDR1 is ENHRY and CDR2 is SYGVKD. The CDR3 is 16 residues long. The CDR3 protein is CAISLRSSGVSYEQYF. The CDR3 DNA reads TGTGCCATCAGCCTTAGATCTAGCGGGGTCTCCTACGAGCAGTACTTC.